The 5 T cell receptor beta chains listed next were all sequenced from one sample in a study of shared clonotypes between healthy human individuals. Profiled with immunoSEQ multiplex PCR; TCRdb holds only in-frame clones, not every one. Here the sample spans around 2.1 million clones, 85% to 95% being singletons. CD8 cells regarded as naive lacked CD45RO, were positively chosen for CCR7, and omitted terminally differentiated effector memory CD45RA+ cells. Sequenced material: naive CD8+ T cells from PBMCs. The receptors originated from a man between 18 and 35 years old in good health. Some clones in this sample may be carry-over from other donors' samples.

This clone was seen only once. The chain carries TRBV6-1 and TRBJ2-7; D assignment may be TRBD1 or TRBD2 (5 bases each). CDR1 is MNHNS and CDR2 is SASEGT in the germline V gene. Trimming left V 6 bases short and J 3 bases short, with 18 bases between. CDR3 size: 15 residues. The chain's CDR3 is CASRLGAGRVYEQYF. The CDR3, as DNA: TGTGCCAGCAGACTAGGGGCGGGCAGAGTCTACGAGCAGTACTTC.

This clone occurred once. The rearrangement links TRBV6-1 to TRBJ2-2; TRBD1 might be the D (5 bases). CDR3 length: 14 residues. With 5 bases removed from V and 3 bases from J, the gap between germline ends came to 10 bases. Germline V gene sequence: CDR1 MNHNS, CDR2 SASEGT. This CDR3 reads CASSPRQHTGELFF. For the CDR3, the DNA is TGTGCCAGCAGTCCCCGACAGCACACCGGGGAGCTGTTTTTT.

The gene calls are TRBV28 and TRBJ1-5; D uncertain. The CDR3 contains 14 residues. V was trimmed by 2 bases and J by 7 bases, leaving 12 bases between them. Germline CDR1 and CDR2: MDHEN and SYDVKM. The CDR3 here is CASSLRGVGQPQHF. The CDR3 region has the DNA TGTGCCAGCAGTTTACGGGGAGTTGGACAGCCCCAGCATTTT.

This clone was observed a single time. V and J are TRBV7-9 and TRBJ1-5; tentatively, D is TRBD1 (5 bases). This CDR3 contains 16 residues. The V end lost 1 base, the J end lost 7 bases, and 17 bases lay between the germline ends. Germline loops: CDR1 SEHNR, CDR2 FQNEAQ (reference sequence). The CDR3 spells CASSLGGQGLRQPQHF. The CDR3, as DNA: TGTGCCAGCAGCTTAGGCGGCCAGGGCTTGCGACAGCCCCAGCATTTT.

The chain joins TRBV7-9 to TRBJ1-1, with D unresolved. Germline V lookup: CDR1 SEHNR, CDR2 FQNEAQ (reference sequence). This CDR3 has 13 residues. The V gene lost 5 bases and the J gene lost 1 base, with 8 bases spanning the gap. This CDR3 is CASSPQKNTEAFF. CDR3 DNA: TGTGCCAGCAGCCCTCAGAAGAACACTGAAGCTTTCTTT.